The 13 T cell receptor beta chains below come from one sample, sequenced in a study of cytomegalovirus exposure and HLA in healthy donors. This PCR relied on a set of 60 Vbeta primers and 13 Jbeta primers. Method: immunoSEQ multiplex PCR; TCRdb's copy keeps in-frame clones and lacks some. The sample has 180,000 or so clones; under 9.5% are singletons. Material: PBMCs. These receptors came from a woman aged 30 to 39 in good health and CMV-seropositive.

This clone was picked up a small number of times. This chain joins TRBV27 and TRBJ2-1, with D possibly being TRBD2 (5 bases). CDR1 is MNHEY and CDR2 is SMNVEV in the germline V gene (reference sequence). The CDR3 runs 12 residues. The V and J ends lost 7 bases and 10 bases respectively, with 14 bases between them. The CDR3 bases are TGTGCCAGCACGGACTCCGGGCTAGAGCAGTTCTTC. It translates to CASTDSGLEQFF.

This rearrangement joins TRBV14 to TRBJ2-7; tentative D call: TRBD2 (5 bases). The germline V gene has CDR1 SGHDN and CDR2 FVKESK. V lost 2 bases, J lost 3 bases, and 14 bases lay in between. The CDR3 runs 15 residues. The CDR3 reads CASSQNRARGYEQYF. The CDR3 DNA is TGTGCCAGCAGCCAAAACAGAGCCCGGGGCTACGAGCAGTACTTC.

V and J are TRBV6-1 and TRBJ1-1; tentative D call: TRBD1 (6 bases). Germline-derived CDR1 and CDR2 are MNHNS and SASEGT. The CDR3 runs 15 residues. Trimming left V 5 bases short and J 2 bases short, with 15 bases between. CDR3 DNA sequence: TGTGCCAGCAGTTTCATATGGGGACAAAACACTGAAGCTTTCTTT. It codes for CASSFIWGQNTEAFF.

CDR3 loop: CASSSLTGGQETQYF. The CDR3 DNA is TGTGCCAGCAGCTCCCTGACAGGGGGCCAAGAGACCCAGTACTTC. V gene TRBV7-3 combines with J gene TRBJ2-5; 9 bases line up with TRBD1. Per germline, CDR1 SGHTA and CDR2 FQGTGA. After removal of 4 bases from V and 1 base from J, the junction contained 4 bases not matched to a gene. This CDR3 region has 15 residues.

This clone was detected only a few times. The V gene is TRBV19, the J gene TRBJ2-1; TRBD2 matches at 9 bases. The CDR3 length is 16 residues. The trim removed 0 bases at V and 4 bases at J, leaving 4 bases unmatched. The V gene's germline CDR1 is LNHDA and CDR2 SQIVND (reference sequence). The CDR3 is CASSIDVAGVYNEQFF. The CDR3 DNA reads as TGTGCCAGTAGTATAGATGTAGCGGGGGTATACAATGAGCAGTTCTTC.

Only a few counts were recorded for this clone. CDR3 amino acids: CASSLTSDSYEQYF. In DNA form, the CDR3 reads TGTGCCAGCAGCTTAACTAGCGACTCCTACGAGCAGTACTTC. This chain links TRBV7-9 with TRBJ2-7; 7 bases line up with TRBD2. CDR3 length equals 14 residues. Germline-derived CDR1 and CDR2 are SEHNR and FQNEAQ (reference sequence). The V segment lost 2 bases and the J segment 0 bases; nucleotides outside the gene matches: 1.

This rearrangement joins TRBV29-1 to TRBJ2-1; 8 positions match TRBD2. Per the germline V gene, CDR1 is SQVTM and CDR2 is ANQGSEA. There are 13 residues in the CDR3. Trimming took 8 bases from V and 8 from J; bases not matched to a gene: 11. Here the CDR3 DNA reads TGCAGCACCTTGAGAGCGGGGGTGGATGAGCAGTTCTTC. This translates into CSTLRAGVDEQFF.

The V call is TRBV4-2, the J call TRBJ2-1; TRBD2 aligns across 7 bases. The CDR3 spans 15 residues. The V segment lost 1 base and the J segment 1 base; nucleotides outside the gene matches: 1. CDR1 is LGHNA, CDR2 YNFKEQ, per germline. This CDR3 reads CASSQAGGSYNEQFF. The DNA of the CDR3 is TGTGCCAGCAGCCAAGCGGGAGGATCCTACAATGAGCAGTTCTTC.

This clone was picked up a small number of times. This rearrangement joins TRBV4-1 to TRBJ1-2, with 9 nucleotides matching TRBD1. V was clipped by 5 bases and J by 4 bases; unmatched bases: 8. Per germline, CDR1 MGHRA and CDR2 YSYEKL. The CDR3 runs to 15 residues. CDR3 in DNA: TGCGCCAGCAGCGTCTCTGGACAGGGGTTCTATGGCTACACCTTC. Its translation is CASSVSGQGFYGYTF.

This clone was seen a few times. The V and J genes are TRBV5-1 and TRBJ2-3; 11 nucleotides match TRBD2. The germline CDR1 and CDR2 sequences are SGHRS and YFSETQ. The CDR3 contains 16 residues. The V and J ends lost 0 bases and 2 bases, in that order; junction bases with no gene match: 2. CDR3 sequence: CASSLELAGVTDTQYF. The CDR3 nucleotides are TGCGCCAGCAGCTTGGAACTAGCGGGAGTCACAGATACGCAGTATTTT. The full variable domain, in which reference TRBV5-1 and TRBJ2-3 provide the parts outside the CDR3, is KAGVTQTPRYLIKTRGQQVTLSCSPISGHRSVSWYQQTPGQGLQFLFEYFSETQRNKGNFPGRFSGRQFSNSRSEMNVSTLELGDSALYLCASSLELAGVTDTQYFGPGTRLTVL.

Points on this clone: The junction departs from the called germline gene at one end, perhaps through a read error. Within the sample, other DNA sequences also encode this same CDR3. The chain links TRBV6-1 to TRBJ1-1; possible D gene TRBD1, 5 bases. This CDR3 is built from 16 residues. CDR1 and CDR2 (germline): MNHNS, SASEGT. The CDR3 reads CASSENLFGDYTEAFF. The CDR3 coding sequence is TGTGCCAGCAGTGAAAATCTTTTTGGGGACTACACTGAGGCTTTCTTT.

V usage is TRBV7-9 and J usage is TRBJ1-1; 7 nucleotides align to TRBD1. Unmatched junction bases numbered 8, after V lost 0 bases and J lost 4 bases. This CDR3 comprises 16 residues. Germline V gene data show CDR1 as SEHNR and CDR2 as FQNEAQ (reference sequence). The CDR3 DNA reads TGTGCCAGCAGCTTAGCAATAACAGGGGTGGCCACTGAAGCTTTCTTT. It is translated as CASSLAITGVATEAFF.

The V and J genes are TRBV19 and TRBJ1-2, with D possibly being TRBD1 (6 bases). V lost 7 bases to trimming and J lost 4 bases, with 13 bases between them. Germline V gives CDR1 LNHDA, CDR2 SQIVND (reference sequence). The CDR3 is 13 residues long. This chain's CDR3 is CASNPTGGYGYTF. In DNA, the CDR3 is TGTGCCAGTAACCCGACAGGAGGCTATGGCTACACCTTC.